The 21 T cell receptor beta chains below come from one sample, sequenced in a study of CD8+CD57+ T cells in acquired aplastic anemia (dated by TCRdb to the late 2010s). Sequencing relied on an Illumina HiSeq 2000. Genomic DNA was used as template for profiling of TCR beta VDJ combinations and CDR3 sequences. TCRdb trimmed the raw reads at Q25, called clones with MiXCR and kept productive beta chains. A single entry per CDR3 protein holds the most common genes and DNA from its merged rows. Across this sample there are about 190,000 distinct CDR3 sequences, with around 47% seen only once. The ten largest account for around 9.7% of the sample. Expansion of CD8+CD57+ cells had been shown by flow cytometry in the patients chosen for sequencing. The material sequenced was sorted CD4+, CD8+, or CD8+CD57+ T cells (not recorded which) from PBMCs. The receptors shown here come from a human donor with aplastic anemia.

Ten or more counts support this clonotype. The chain employs TRBV20-1 and TRBJ2-7; D may be TRBD1 or TRBD2 (6 bases each). V was clipped by 0 bases and J by 0 bases, with 12 bases between them. Germline V gene data show CDR1 as DFQATT and CDR2 as SNEGSKA (reference sequence). The CDR3 sequence is 15 residues long. As DNA, the CDR3 is TGCAGTGCTAGAGATAGTGGGGGGCCCTCCTACGAGCAGTACTTC. Protein sequence: CSARDSGGPSYEQYF.

This clonotype was recorded many times. The V gene is TRBV25-1, the J gene TRBJ1-5; D might be TRBD1 (6 bases). The CDR3 runs to 15 residues. Looked up from germline, CDR1 is MGHDK and CDR2 is SYGVNS. The V and J ends lost 6 bases and 4 bases respectively, with 16 bases between them. The CDR3 reads CASSPTGRGNQPQHF. CDR3 sequence (DNA): TGTGCCAGCAGCCCCACGGGCAGGGGTAATCAGCCCCAGCATTTT.

This clonotype has a count of ten or more. The chain carries TRBV20-1 and TRBJ2-5; D is uncertain. The V and J ends lost 3 bases and 2 bases respectively, with 4 bases between them. The CDR3 has 11 residues. The V gene's germline CDR1 is DFQATT and CDR2 SNEGSKA (reference sequence). CDR3 loop: CSASLQETQYF. The CDR3 DNA follows: TGCAGTGCTAGCCTTCAAGAGACCCAGTACTTC.

Details on this clonotype: A read error may be the cause here, since a much bigger clone is one base away. The rearrangement uses TRBV6-1 and TRBJ2-1; 10 nucleotides agree with TRBD2. This CDR3 region has 15 residues. The germline V gene encodes CDR1 MNHNS and CDR2 SASEGT. The DNA of the CDR3 is TGTGCCAGCGGGGAACTAGCGGGGACCTACAATAAGCAGTTCTTC. This sequence encodes CASGELAGTYNKQFF.

This clonotype has ten or more counts. This chain joins TRBV19 and TRBJ2-2, with D perhaps TRBD1 (6 bases). V was cut by 6 bases and J by 6 bases, with 14 bases left in between. Germline V gene lookup returns CDR1 LNHDA and CDR2 SQIVND (reference sequence). CDR3 length: 14 amino acids. CDR3 in amino acids: CASSALQGPGELFF. CDR3 sequence (DNA): TGTGCCAGTAGCGCTTTACAGGGTCCCGGGGAGCTGTTTTTT.

The chain links TRBV6-1 to TRBJ2-7; the D gene is possibly TRBD2 (6 bases). V dropped 6 bases and J dropped 7 bases, with 13 bases sitting between them. CDR3 length equals 12 residues. Germline V lookup: CDR1 MNHNS, CDR2 SASEGT. This chain's CDR3 is CASSVAGGEQYF. In DNA form, the CDR3 reads TGTGCCAGCAGCGTAGCTGGGGGGGAGCAGTACTTC.

This clonotype was detected ten times or more. The rearrangement joins TRBV6-1 to TRBJ2-2, with D uncertain. CDR3 length equals 12 residues. Germline lookup yields CDR1 MNHNS and CDR2 SASEGT. The V end was cut by 6 bases, the J end by 1 base, with 3 bases between. For the CDR3, the DNA is TGTGCCAGCAGACTGAACACCGGGGAGCTGTTTTTT. Translating it yields CASRLNTGELFF.

There are many counts of this clonotype. The chain employs TRBV20-1 and TRBJ2-2; possible D gene TRBD1, 6 bases. The germline CDR1 and CDR2 sequences are DFQATT and SNEGSKA (reference sequence). There are 15 residues in the CDR3. The V end lost 2 bases, the J end lost 4 bases, and 14 bases lay between the germline ends. This CDR3 is CSARQGTSATGELFF. DNA for the CDR3: TGCAGTGCTAGACAGGGGACCTCTGCCACCGGGGAGCTGTTTTTT.

This sequence joins TRBV20-1 and TRBJ1-4; D perhaps matches TRBD1 (6 bases). The CDR3 runs to 16 residues. Looked up from germline, CDR1 is DFQATT and CDR2 is SNEGSKA (reference sequence). V dropped 3 bases and J dropped 8 bases, with 22 bases sitting between them. This CDR3 reads CSARGGPWEQWEKLFF. The CDR3 bases are TGCAGTGCTAGGGGGGGGCCCTGGGAGCAGTGGGAAAAACTGTTTTTT.

The V and J genes are TRBV24-1 and TRBJ2-1; TRBD1 aligns across 8 bases. This CDR3 spans 14 amino acids. After removal of 6 bases from V and 7 bases from J, the junction contained 7 bases not matched to a gene. CDR1 is KGHDR and CDR2 is SFDVKD in the germline V gene. CDR3 sequence: CATSSGQGQNEQFF. CDR3 DNA sequence: TGTGCCACCAGTTCTGGACAGGGCCAAAATGAGCAGTTCTTC.

This clonotype was picked up many times. The rearrangement uses TRBV12-3 or TRBV12-4 and TRBJ1-2, with 10 nucleotides matching TRBD1. The CDR3 runs to 15 residues. The trim removed 5 bases at V and 2 bases at J, leaving 5 bases unmatched. The CDR3 coding sequence is TGTGCCAGCAGTCTTAGGGACAGGGGAAACTATGGCTACACCTTC. Protein sequence: CASSLRDRGNYGYTF.

The sample holds many counts of this clonotype. This chain uses TRBV6-1 with TRBJ1-2; no definite D call. Trimming removed 5 bases at V and 3 bases at J, with 10 bases between. Germline V lookup: CDR1 MNHNS, CDR2 SASEGT. There are 13 residues in the CDR3. This chain's CDR3 is CASSQVLDYGYTF. As DNA, the CDR3 is TGTGCCAGCAGTCAGGTATTGGACTATGGCTACACCTTC.

This chain uses TRBV10-3 with TRBJ2-5, with 7 bases fitting TRBD1. This CDR3 comprises 15 residues. In germline, CDR1 is ENHRY, CDR2 SYGVKD. Germline trimming cut 3 bases from V and 2 bases from J; bases unmatched to any gene: 6. The CDR3 sequence is CAISERDSIQETQYF. CDR3 bases: TGTGCCATCAGTGAACGGGACAGTATACAAGAGACCCAGTACTTC.

The V and J genes are TRBV25-1 and TRBJ1-1; TRBD1 is a possible D gene (5 bases). CDR1 is MGHDK, CDR2 SYGVNS, per germline. V lost 1 base and J lost 6, with 15 bases in between. The CDR3 length is 15 residues. The CDR3 region has the DNA TGTGCCAGCAGTGAATGGGAGGGGACCTATTCTGAAGCTTTCTTT. This codes for CASSEWEGTYSEAFF.

The V call is TRBV5-6, the J call TRBJ1-1; weak D call: TRBD1 (6 bases). The CDR3 is 15 amino acids. V dropped 3 bases and J dropped 3 bases, with 15 bases sitting between them. Germline CDR1 reads SGHDT; CDR2 reads YYEEEE. CDR3 bases: TGTGCCAGCAGCTGGGGAAGGGGGGGTGACACTGAAGCTTTCTTT. Amino acid sequence: CASSWGRGGDTEAFF.

This clonotype came up a few times. The chain employs TRBV7-2 and TRBJ2-7; D is possibly TRBD2 (5 bases). This CDR3 contains 13 residues. CDR1 and CDR2 (germline): SGHTA, FQGNSA. Trimming stripped 10 bases from V and 2 bases from J, with 15 bases between. Here the CDR3 reads CATAGTEAYEQYF. CDR3 DNA: TGTGCCACCGCGGGCACAGAAGCCTACGAGCAGTACTTC. Based on the CDR3 plus reference TRBV7-2 and TRBJ2-7, the full variable domain is GAGVSQSPSNKVTEKGKDVELRCDPISGHTALYWYRQSLGQGLEFLIYFQGNSAPDKSGLPSDRFSAERTGGSVSTLTIQRTQQEDSAVYLCATAGTEAYEQYFGPGTRLTVT.

This chain links TRBV15 with TRBJ2-3; 8 bases map to TRBD1. The CDR3 covers 15 residues. CDR1 LNHNV and CDR2 YYDKDF come from the germline V gene (reference sequence). With V trimmed by 5 bases and J by 3 bases, 7 bases remained unmatched. For the CDR3, the DNA is TGTGCCACCAGCCCCCAGGGGGCGGCAACAGATACGCAGTATTTT. Residues: CATSPQGAATDTQYF.

In regard to this clonotype: This may be a read error, as it is one base from a much larger clone. The CDR3 loop reads CASSPRQGPPSGNTIYF. The CDR3 coding sequence is TGTGCCAGCAGCCCCCGACAGGGGCCCCCTTCTGGAAACACCATATATTTT. The chain links TRBV14 to TRBJ1-3; 8 bases map to TRBD1. Looked up from germline, CDR1 is SGHDN and CDR2 is FVKESK. Unmatched junction bases numbered 9, after V lost 4 bases and J lost 1 base. This CDR3 is built from 17 residues. Variable domain in full (rest from reference TRBV14 and TRBJ1-3): EAGVTQFPSHSVIEKGQTVTLRCDPISGHDNLYWYRRVMGKEIKFLLHFVKESKQDESGMPNNRFLAERTGGTYSTLKVQPAELEDSGVYFCASSPRQGPPSGNTIYFGEGSWLTVV.

There are many counts of this clonotype. This chain links TRBV9 with TRBJ2-2; 10 bases line up with TRBD1. J was trimmed by 4 bases and V by 6 bases; bases with no gene match: 3. The CDR3 has 14 residues. Germline V lookup: CDR1 SGDLS, CDR2 YYNGEE. CDR3 loop: CASNRDRGTGELFF. The CDR3 DNA sequence: TGTGCCAGCAACCGGGACAGGGGCACCGGGGAGCTGTTTTTT.

This clonotype came up many times. This chain links TRBV10-1 with TRBJ2-7; 11 positions agree with TRBD2. V lost 4 bases and J lost 3; bases outside the gene matches: 5. The germline CDR1 and CDR2 sequences are WNHNN and SYGVQD (reference sequence). This CDR3 comprises 15 residues. CDR3 DNA: TGCGCCAGCAGTGGGAAGACTAGCGGGGTCTACGAGCAGTACTTC. Its translation: CASSGKTSGVYEQYF.

Notes on this clonotype: This CDR3 is missing its conserved last phenylalanine or tryptophan, likely due to a read error. V and J are TRBV20-1 and TRBJ1-2; D is unresolved. The CDR3 totals 14 residues. V was clipped by 3 bases and J by 7 bases, with 18 bases between them. Germline CDR1 and CDR2: DFQATT and SNEGSKA (reference sequence). The DNA for the CDR3 is TGCAGTGCTAGTCACGTATCAAATACGGGTGGCTACACCCTC. As protein: CSASHVSNTGGYTL.